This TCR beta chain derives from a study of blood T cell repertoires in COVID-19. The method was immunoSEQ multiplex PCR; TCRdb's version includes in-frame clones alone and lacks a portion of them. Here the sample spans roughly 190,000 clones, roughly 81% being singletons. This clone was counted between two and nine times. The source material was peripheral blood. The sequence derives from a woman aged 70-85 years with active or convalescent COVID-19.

CDR3: CASSVATDPSYEQYF. The CDR3 DNA sequence: TGTGCCAGCAGCGTGGCGACAGACCCCTCCTACGAGCAGTACTTC. This sequence joins TRBV9 and TRBJ2-7, with D maybe TRBD1 (5 bases). The CDR3 extends over 15 amino acids. Germline V gene sequence: CDR1 SGDLS, CDR2 YYNGEE. V lost 2 bases and J lost 0, with 12 bases in between. Full variable domain (rest looked up from reference TRBV9 and TRBJ2-7): DSGVTQTPKHLITATGQRVTLRCSPRSGDLSVYWYQQSLDQGLQFLIQYYNGEERAKGNILERFSAQQFPDLHSELNLSSLELGDSALYFCASSVATDPSYEQYFGPGTRLTVT.